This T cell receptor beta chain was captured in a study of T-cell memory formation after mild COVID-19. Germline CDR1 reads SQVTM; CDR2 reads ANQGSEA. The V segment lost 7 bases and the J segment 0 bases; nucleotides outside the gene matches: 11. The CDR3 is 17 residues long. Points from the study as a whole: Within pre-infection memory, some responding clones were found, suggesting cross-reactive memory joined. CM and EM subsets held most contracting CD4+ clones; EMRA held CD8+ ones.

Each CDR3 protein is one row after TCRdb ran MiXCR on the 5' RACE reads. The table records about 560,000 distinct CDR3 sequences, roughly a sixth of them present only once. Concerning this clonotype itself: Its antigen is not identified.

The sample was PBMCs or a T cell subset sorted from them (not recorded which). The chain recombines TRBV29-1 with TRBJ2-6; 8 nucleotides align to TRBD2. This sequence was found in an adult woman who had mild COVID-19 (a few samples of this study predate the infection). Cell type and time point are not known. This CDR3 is CSAPQGGRTSGANVLTF. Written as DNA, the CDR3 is TGCAGCGCGCCCCAGGGCGGGAGGACCTCTGGGGCCAACGTCCTGACTTTC.